These 9 T cell receptor beta chains came from one sample sequenced in a study of blood T cell repertoires in COVID-19. TCRdb's copy holds only in-frame clones and misses some; the assay was immunoSEQ multiplex PCR. This sample has 200,000 to 250,000 clones, with roughly 92% found just once. Sequencing was carried out using peripheral blood. Source of these receptors: a man between 60 and 75 years old with COVID-19, enrolled during active disease.

The chain is built from TRBV7-8 and TRBJ1-4; no clear D. The germline V gene has CDR1 SGHVS and CDR2 FQNEAQ. Trimming stripped 5 bases from V and 7 bases from J, with 8 bases between. The length of the CDR3 is 12 residues. CDR3 region: CASSQLSEKLFF. The CDR3 DNA is TGTGCCAGCAGCCAGCTGAGTGAAAAACTGTTTTTT.

Concerning this clone: The junction differs from germline at one of its ends, possibly a read error. This rearrangement joins TRBV7-7 to TRBJ2-2, with 12 bases lining up with TRBD2. This CDR3 is built from 17 residues. Germline V gene sequence: CDR1 SSHAT, CDR2 FNYEAQ (reference sequence). CDR3 DNA sequence: TGTGCTAGCAGCTTAAGGAGGACTAGCGGGAAGGCCGGGGAGCTGTTTTTT. Its protein is CASSLRRTSGKAGELFF.

The chain couples TRBV21-1 to TRBJ2-7; TRBD2 is the table's D call, not checked against the DNA. TRBV21-1 is noted as a pseudogene. The CDR3 consists of 15 residues. DNA of the CDR3: TGTGCCAGCAATAGTCTAGCGGCTGATGAGCGGGAGCAGTACTTC. Translation: CASNSLAADEREQYF.

V and J are TRBV4-1 and TRBJ2-5; 10 nucleotides line up with TRBD2. The CDR3 is made up of 16 amino acids. V shed 0 bases and J 0 bases; nucleotides not matched to a gene: 1. CDR1 MGHRA and CDR2 YSYEKL come from the germline V gene. The CDR3 reads CASSQDGTSDQETQYF. As DNA, the CDR3 is TGCGCCAGCAGCCAAGATGGGACTAGCGACCAAGAGACCCAGTACTTC.

The chain has TRBV5-6 and TRBJ1-2, with 8 bases matching TRBD1. J gave up 4 bases and V 0 bases, and 5 bases lay outside the gene matches. In germline, CDR1 is SGHDT, CDR2 YYEEEE. The CDR3 length is 15 residues. CDR3 in amino acids: CASSLGQGSVYGYTF. CDR3 DNA sequence: TGTGCCAGCAGCTTGGGACAGGGGAGCGTCTATGGCTACACCTTC. The variable domain in full, completed from reference TRBV5-6 and TRBJ1-2, reads DAGVTQSPTHLIKTRGQQVTLRCSPKSGHDTVSWYQQALGQGPQFIFQYYEEEERQRGNFPDRFSGHQFPNYSSELNVNALLLGDSALYLCASSLGQGSVYGYTFGSGTRLTVV.

The V gene is TRBV19, the J gene TRBJ1-5; weak D call: TRBD1 (5 bases). The CDR3 runs 15 residues. V was trimmed by 3 bases and J by 2 bases, leaving 11 bases between them. CDR1 and CDR2 (germline): LNHDA, SQIVND (reference sequence). CDR3 loop: CASSILGGGNQPQHF. DNA for the CDR3: TGTGCCAGTAGTATCTTGGGGGGGGGCAATCAGCCCCAGCATTTT.

The chain is built from TRBV7-2 and TRBJ2-3, with TRBD2 identical over 13 bases. This CDR3 has 16 amino acids. Germline V gene data show CDR1 as SGHTA and CDR2 as FQGNSA. The V segment lost 1 base and the J segment 9 bases; nucleotides outside the gene matches: 7. CDR3 nucleotide sequence: TGTGCCAGCAGCTTAGGGACCGGGACTAGCGGGGAGACGCAGTATTTT. Residues: CASSLGTGTSGETQYF.

The chain joins TRBV11-1 to TRBJ2-3; 9 bases line up with TRBD2. CDR1 and CDR2 from the germline V gene are SGHAT and FQDESV (reference sequence). This CDR3 has 14 residues. V lost 8 bases to trimming and J lost 1 base; unmatched junction nucleotides: 4. CDR3 DNA: TGTGCCAGCCATAGCGGGAGCGGCACAGATACGCAGTATTTT. Translating gives CASHSGSGTDTQYF.

This chain uses TRBV3-1 (or the pseudogene TRBV3-2) with TRBJ2-2, with a possible D match to TRBD2 (6 bases). CDR1 is LGHDT, CDR2 YNNKEL, per germline (reference sequence). The length of the CDR3 is 16 residues. V lost 0 bases and J lost 1, with 9 bases in between. This chain's CDR3 is CASSQEREVNTGELFF. Written as DNA, the CDR3 is TGTGCCAGCAGCCAAGAGCGGGAAGTGAACACCGGGGAGCTGTTTTTT.